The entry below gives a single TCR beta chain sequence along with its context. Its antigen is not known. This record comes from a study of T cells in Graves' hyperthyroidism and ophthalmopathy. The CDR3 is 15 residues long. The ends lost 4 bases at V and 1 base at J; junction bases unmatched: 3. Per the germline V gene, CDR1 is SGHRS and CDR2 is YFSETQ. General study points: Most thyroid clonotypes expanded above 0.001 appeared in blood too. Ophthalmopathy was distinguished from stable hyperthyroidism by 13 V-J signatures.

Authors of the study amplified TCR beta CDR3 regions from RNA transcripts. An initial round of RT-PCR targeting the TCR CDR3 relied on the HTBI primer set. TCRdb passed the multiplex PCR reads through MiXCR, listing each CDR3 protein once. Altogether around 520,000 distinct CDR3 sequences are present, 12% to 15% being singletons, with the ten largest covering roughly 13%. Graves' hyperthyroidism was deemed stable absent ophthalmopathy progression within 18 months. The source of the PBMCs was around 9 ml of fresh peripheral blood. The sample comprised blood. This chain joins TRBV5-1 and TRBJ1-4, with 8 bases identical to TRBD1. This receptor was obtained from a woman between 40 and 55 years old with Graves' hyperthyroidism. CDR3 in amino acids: CASSPTGGTNEKLFF. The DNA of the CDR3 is TGCGCCAGCAGCCCAACAGGGGGAACTAATGAAAAACTGTTTTTT.